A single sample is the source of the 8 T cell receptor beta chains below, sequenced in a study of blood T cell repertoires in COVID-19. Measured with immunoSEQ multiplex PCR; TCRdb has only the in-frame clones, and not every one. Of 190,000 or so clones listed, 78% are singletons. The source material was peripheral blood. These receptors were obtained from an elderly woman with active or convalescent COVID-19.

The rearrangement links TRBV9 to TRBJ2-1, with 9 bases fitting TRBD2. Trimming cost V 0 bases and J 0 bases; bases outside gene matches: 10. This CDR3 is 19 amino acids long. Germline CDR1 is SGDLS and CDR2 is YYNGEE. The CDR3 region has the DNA TGTGCCAGCAGCGTAGAAGGTGCGGCAGCGGGGGGCTCCTACAATGAGCAGTTCTTC. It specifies CASSVEGAAAGGSYNEQFF.

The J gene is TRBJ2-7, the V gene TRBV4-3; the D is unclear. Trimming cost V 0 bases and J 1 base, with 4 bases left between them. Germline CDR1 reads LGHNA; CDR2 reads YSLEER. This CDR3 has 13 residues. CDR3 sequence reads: CASSQDKSYEQYF. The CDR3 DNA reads TGCGCCAGCAGCCAAGATAAATCCTACGAGCAGTACTTC.

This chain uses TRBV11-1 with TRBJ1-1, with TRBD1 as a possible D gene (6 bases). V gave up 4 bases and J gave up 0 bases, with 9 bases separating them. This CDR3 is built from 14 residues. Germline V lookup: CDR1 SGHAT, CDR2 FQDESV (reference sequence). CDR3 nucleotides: TGTGCCAGCAGCTGGGGGACACTGAACACTGAAGCTTTCTTT. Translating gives CASSWGTLNTEAFF.

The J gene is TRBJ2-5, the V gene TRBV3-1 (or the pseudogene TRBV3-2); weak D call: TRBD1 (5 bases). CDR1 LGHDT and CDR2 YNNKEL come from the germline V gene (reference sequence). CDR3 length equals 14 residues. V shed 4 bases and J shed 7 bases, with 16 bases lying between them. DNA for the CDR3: TGTGCCAGCAGCCCTAGTGGGGCCGTGCGGACCCAGTACTTC. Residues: CASSPSGAVRTQYF.

The CDR3, as DNA: TGTGCCAGTAAAACGAAGTCGGAGGCGGAGACCCAGTACTTC. Amino acid sequence: CASKTKSEAETQYF. The rearrangement links TRBV19 to TRBJ2-5; possible D gene TRBD2, 5 bases. The V and J ends lost 7 bases and 5 bases respectively, with 17 bases between them. Per germline, CDR1 LNHDA and CDR2 SQIVND (reference sequence). The CDR3 covers 14 residues.

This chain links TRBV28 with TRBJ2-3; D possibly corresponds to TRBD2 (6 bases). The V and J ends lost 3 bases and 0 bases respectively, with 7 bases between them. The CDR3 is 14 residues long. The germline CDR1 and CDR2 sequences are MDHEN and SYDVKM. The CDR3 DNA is TGTGCCAGCAGTTTTGCGGGAAGCACAGATACGCAGTATTTT. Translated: CASSFAGSTDTQYF.

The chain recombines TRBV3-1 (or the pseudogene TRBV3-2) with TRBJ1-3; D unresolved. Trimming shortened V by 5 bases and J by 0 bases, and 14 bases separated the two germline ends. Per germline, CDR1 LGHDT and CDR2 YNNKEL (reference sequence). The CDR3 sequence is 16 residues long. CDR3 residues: CASSVKASISGNTIYF. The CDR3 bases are TGTGCCAGCAGCGTAAAAGCCTCCATCTCTGGAAACACCATATATTTT.

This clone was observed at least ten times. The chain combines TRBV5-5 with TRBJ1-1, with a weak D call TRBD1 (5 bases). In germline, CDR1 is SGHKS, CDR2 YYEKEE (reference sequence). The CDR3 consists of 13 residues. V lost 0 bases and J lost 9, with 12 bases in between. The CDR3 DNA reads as TGTGCCAGCAGCTTGGGACAGAACCTCAAAGCTTTCTTT. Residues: CASSLGQNLKAFF.